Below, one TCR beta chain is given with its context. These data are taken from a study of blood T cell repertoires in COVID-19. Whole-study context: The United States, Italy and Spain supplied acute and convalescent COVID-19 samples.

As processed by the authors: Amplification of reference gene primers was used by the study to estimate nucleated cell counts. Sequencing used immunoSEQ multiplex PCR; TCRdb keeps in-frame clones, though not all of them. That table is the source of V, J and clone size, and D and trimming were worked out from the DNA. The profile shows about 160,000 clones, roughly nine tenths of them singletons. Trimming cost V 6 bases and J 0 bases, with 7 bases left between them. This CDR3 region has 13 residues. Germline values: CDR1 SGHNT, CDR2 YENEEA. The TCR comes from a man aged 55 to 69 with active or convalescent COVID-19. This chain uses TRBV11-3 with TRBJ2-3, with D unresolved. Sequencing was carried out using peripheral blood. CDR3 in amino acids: CASRGSSTDTQYF. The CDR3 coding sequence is TGTGCCAGCAGGGGCAGCAGCACAGATACGCAGTATTTT. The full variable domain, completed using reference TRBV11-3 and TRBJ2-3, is EAGVVQSPRYKIIEKKQPVAFWCNPISGHNTLYWYLQNLGQGPELLIRYENEEAVDDSQLPKDRFSAERLKGVDSTLKIQPAELGDSAVYLCASRGSSTDTQYFGPGTRLTVL.